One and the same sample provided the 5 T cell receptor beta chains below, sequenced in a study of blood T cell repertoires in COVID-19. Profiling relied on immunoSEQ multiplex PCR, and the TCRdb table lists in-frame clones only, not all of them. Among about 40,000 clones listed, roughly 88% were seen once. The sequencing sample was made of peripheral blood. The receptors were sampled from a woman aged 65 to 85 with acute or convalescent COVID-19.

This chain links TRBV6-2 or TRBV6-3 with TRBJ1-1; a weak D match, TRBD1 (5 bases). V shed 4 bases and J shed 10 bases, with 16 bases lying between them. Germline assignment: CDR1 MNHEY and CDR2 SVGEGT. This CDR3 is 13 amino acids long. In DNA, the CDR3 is TGTGCCAGCAGTTCAGGGTCTTCCTCTCGAGCTTTCTTT. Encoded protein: CASSSGSSSRAFF.

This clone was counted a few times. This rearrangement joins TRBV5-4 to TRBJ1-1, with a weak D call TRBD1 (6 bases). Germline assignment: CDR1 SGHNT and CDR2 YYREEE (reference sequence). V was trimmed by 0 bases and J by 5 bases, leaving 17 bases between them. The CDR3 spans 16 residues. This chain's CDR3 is CASSLGAGAVVTEAFF. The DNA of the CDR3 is TGTGCCAGCAGCTTGGGTGCAGGGGCGGTGGTGACTGAAGCTTTCTTT.

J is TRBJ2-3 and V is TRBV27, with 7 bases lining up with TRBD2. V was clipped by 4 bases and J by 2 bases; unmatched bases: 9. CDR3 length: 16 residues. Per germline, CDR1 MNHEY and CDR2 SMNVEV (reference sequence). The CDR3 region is CASSSRGREATDTQYF. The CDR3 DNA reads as TGTGCCAGCAGTTCACGAGGGAGGGAGGCCACAGATACGCAGTATTTT.

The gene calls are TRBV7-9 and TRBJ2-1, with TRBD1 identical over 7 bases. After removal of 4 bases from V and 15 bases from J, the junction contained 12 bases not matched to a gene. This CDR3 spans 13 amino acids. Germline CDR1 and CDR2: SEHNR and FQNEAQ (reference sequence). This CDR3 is CASSSNAPGQLFF. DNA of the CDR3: TGTGCCAGCAGCTCGAACGCTCCGGGACAGTTGTTCTTC.

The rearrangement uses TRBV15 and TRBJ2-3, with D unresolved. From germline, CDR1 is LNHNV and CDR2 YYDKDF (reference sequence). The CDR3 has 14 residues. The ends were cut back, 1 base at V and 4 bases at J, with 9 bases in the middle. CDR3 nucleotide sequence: TGTGCCACCAGCAGAGTGAGGATCCCAGATACGCAGTATTTT. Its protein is CATSRVRIPDTQYF. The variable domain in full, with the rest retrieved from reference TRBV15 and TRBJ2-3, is DAMVIQNPRYQVTQFGKPVTLSCSQTLNHNVMYWYQQKSSQAPKLLFHYYDKDFNNEADTPDNFQSRRPNTSFCFLDIRSPGLGDTAMYLCATSRVRIPDTQYFGPGTRLTVL.